This TCR beta chain stems from a study of OX40 agonist ivuxolimab in advanced cancers. Study background: Three patients responded partially, comprising one with hepatocellular carcinoma and two with cutaneous melanoma.

The table lists this clone with a few counts. Its antigen is unknown. Study-wide results and caveats: Also showing low normalized T-cell clonal expansion were some of the nonresponders.

Deletions cut 7 bases from V and 9 bases from J, with 10 bases between. The CDR3 runs to 11 residues. Germline V gene data show CDR1 as MNHGY and CDR2 as SAAAGT. Libraries were prepared by immunoSEQ multiplex PCR; TCRdb keeps only in-frame clonotypes and omits some of them. The sample includes about 15,000 clones, around 80% seen only once; the top ten take about 32%. The J gene is TRBJ2-1, the V gene TRBV6-8, with a weak D call TRBD1 (8 bases). The sequence was collected from an adult with an advanced solid tumor such as melanoma, head and neck, liver or kidney cancer. The sequences come from CD4+ or CD8+ T cells sorted from blood, collected in a trial of the OX40 agonist ivuxolimab. Written as DNA, the CDR3 is TGTGCCAGCAACAGGGGGGGTGAGCAGTTCTTC. Translating it yields CASNRGGEQFF.